Below, one T cell receptor (beta chain) is given with its context. Its target is not known. This CDR3 is built from 16 residues. With V trimmed by 5 bases and J by 8 bases, 11 bases remained unmatched. CDR1 and CDR2 (germline): SGHVS, FQNEAQ. The repertoire was sequenced with immunoSEQ multiplex PCR; TCRdb's copy has only in-frame clones and lacks some. The sample contains around 60,000 clones, almost 97% of which appear only once. The data originate from a study of cytomegalovirus exposure and HLA in healthy donors. Overall study results and limits: The dataset shows that most TCR sequences were rare, while some public TCRs occurred in many donors. Subsequent analysis revealed that first-cohort TCR clusters tended to co-occur in the 130 or so validation repertoires. It was about 150 TCR beta chains that were listed as cytomegalovirus-associated.

This TCR came from a woman aged 18-30 years in good health and CMV-seronegative. The rearrangement uses TRBV7-8 and TRBJ2-1, with 11 bases that match TRBD1. The material sequenced was PBMCs. The CDR3 region is CASSHTGTGGKYEQFF. DNA for the CDR3: TGTGCCAGCAGCCATACCGGGACAGGGGGTAAATATGAGCAGTTCTTC.